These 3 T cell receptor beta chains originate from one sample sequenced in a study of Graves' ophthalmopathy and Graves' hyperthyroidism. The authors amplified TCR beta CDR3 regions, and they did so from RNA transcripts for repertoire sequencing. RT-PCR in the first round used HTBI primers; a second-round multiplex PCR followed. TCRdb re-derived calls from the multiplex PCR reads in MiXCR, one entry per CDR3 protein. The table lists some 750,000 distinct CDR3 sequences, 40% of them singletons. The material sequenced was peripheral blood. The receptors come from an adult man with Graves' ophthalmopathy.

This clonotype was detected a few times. The CDR3: CASSRLPGQGNGYTF. DNA for the CDR3: TGTGCCAGCAGCCGACTTCCGGGACAGGGAAATGGCTACACCTTC. The V and J genes are TRBV7-6 and TRBJ1-2; the match to TRBD1 covers 9 bases. CDR1 and CDR2 from the germline V gene are SGHVS and FNYEAQ. The length of the CDR3 is 15 residues. The V and J ends lost 5 bases and 6 bases, in that order; junction bases with no gene match: 10.

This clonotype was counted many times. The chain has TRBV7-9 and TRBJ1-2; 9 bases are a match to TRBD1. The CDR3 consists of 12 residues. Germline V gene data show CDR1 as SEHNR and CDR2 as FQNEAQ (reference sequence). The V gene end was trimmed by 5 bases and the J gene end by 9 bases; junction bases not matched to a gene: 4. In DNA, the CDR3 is TGTGCCAGCAGCCCGGACAGGGGCCGCTACACCTTC. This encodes CASSPDRGRYTF.

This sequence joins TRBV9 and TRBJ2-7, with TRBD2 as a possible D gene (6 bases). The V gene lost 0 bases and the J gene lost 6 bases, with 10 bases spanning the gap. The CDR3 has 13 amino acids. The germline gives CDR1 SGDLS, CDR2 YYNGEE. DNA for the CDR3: TGTGCCAGCAGCGTAGTCGGGGGAAGCGAGCAGTACTTC. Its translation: CASSVVGGSEQYF.